The 5 T cell receptor beta chains listed next were all sequenced from one sample in a study of PD-L1 blockade in urothelial cancer. Some clones are missing from TCRdb's copy, which holds only in-frame ones; the method was immunoSEQ multiplex PCR. The sample consists of more than 60,000 clones, 88% of them appearing once. Specified time point: peripheral blood 6 weeks after treatment start. The sequenced sample was PBMCs, obtained around atezolizumab (anti-PD-L1) treatment. These receptors were obtained from a man in his sixties with urothelial cancer.

The chain has TRBV19 and TRBJ1-1, with 8 positions matching TRBD1. Germline-derived CDR1 and CDR2 are LNHDA and SQIVND (reference sequence). V shed 5 bases, J shed 6 bases, and the junction held 5 bases outside the gene matches. CDR3 size: 13 residues. CDR3 DNA: TGTGCCAGTAGTTTCCGACAGGGGCCTGAAGCTTTCTTT. It is translated as CASSFRQGPEAFF. Full variable domain (outside the CDR3, taken from reference TRBV19 and TRBJ1-1): DGGITQSPKYLFRKEGQNVTLSCEQNLNHDAMYWYRQDPGQGLRLIYYSQIVNDFQKGDIAEGYSVSREKKESFPLTVTSAQKNPTAFYLCASSFRQGPEAFFGQGTRLTVV.

This chain joins TRBV7-8 and TRBJ2-7, with D perhaps matching TRBD1 (6 bases). The CDR3 has 16 residues. Germline assignment: CDR1 SGHVS and CDR2 FQNEAQ. The ends were cut back, 4 bases at V and 0 bases at J, with 16 bases in the middle. CDR3 DNA: TGTGCCAGCAGCTCCGGGTGGGACACTACCTCCTACGAGCAGTACTTC. Protein: CASSSGWDTTSYEQYF.

V usage is TRBV7-2 and J usage is TRBJ2-7, with a tentative D call TRBD1 (6 bases). Trimming removed 3 bases at V and 0 bases at J, with 18 bases between. The CDR3 has 17 residues. Germline-derived CDR1 and CDR2 are SGHTA and FQGNSA. CDR3 sequence (DNA): TGTGCCAGCAGCTTGGGGTCCGGGACAAGAAGCTCCTACGAGCAGTACTTC. Encoded protein: CASSLGSGTRSSYEQYF.

The V and J genes are TRBV18 and TRBJ2-7, with D maybe TRBD1 (5 bases). There are 14 residues in the CDR3. V was trimmed by 1 base and J by 0 bases, leaving 7 bases between them. CDR1 and CDR2 (germline): KGHSH, LQKENI. The CDR3 here is CASSPRGSSYEQYF. CDR3 sequence (DNA): TGTGCCAGCTCACCACGGGGCAGCTCCTACGAGCAGTACTTC.

This sequence joins TRBV11-3 and TRBJ1-3; D is unresolved. Trimming left V 3 bases short and J 3 bases short, with 6 bases between. The CDR3 covers 13 residues. Per the germline V gene, CDR1 is SGHNT and CDR2 is YENEEA. Written as DNA, the CDR3 is TGTGCCAGCAGCTTGGCGGGTGGAAACACCATATATTTT. This sequence encodes CASSLAGGNTIYF.